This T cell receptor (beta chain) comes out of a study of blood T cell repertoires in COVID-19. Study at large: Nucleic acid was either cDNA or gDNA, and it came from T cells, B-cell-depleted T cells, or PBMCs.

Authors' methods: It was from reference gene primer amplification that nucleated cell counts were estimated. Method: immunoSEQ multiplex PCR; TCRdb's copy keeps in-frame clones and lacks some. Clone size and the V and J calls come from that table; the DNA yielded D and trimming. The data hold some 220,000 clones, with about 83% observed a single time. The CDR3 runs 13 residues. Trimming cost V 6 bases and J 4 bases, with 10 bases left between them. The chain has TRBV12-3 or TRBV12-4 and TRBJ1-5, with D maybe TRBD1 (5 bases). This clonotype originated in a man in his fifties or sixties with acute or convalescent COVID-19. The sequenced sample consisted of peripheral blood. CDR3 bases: TGTGCCAGCAGGGGGGGGTCGAATCAGCCCCAGCATTTT. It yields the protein CASRGGSNQPQHF.